These T cell receptor beta chains were read from a single sample in a study of early T cells in non-severe SARS-CoV-2 infection. TCRdb re-analysed the 5' RACE reads in MiXCR, keeping a single row per CDR3 protein. Seen here are about 60,000 distinct CDR3 sequences, roughly a fifth observed once, and the top ten hold 16%. Sequenced material: whole blood, taken at baseline. The receptor set was obtained from an adult who was a healthcare worker with PCR-confirmed SARS-CoV-2 infection or an uninfected control (not recorded which). Each CDR3 is given with its conserved first and last residue. A D gene is named only where the DNA matches it firmly. Rows may omit the clone size; those that give it use once, few, many or a size class.

TRBV20-1,TRBD2,TRBJ2-3,NA,TGCAGTGCTCTTAGCGGGGGAGGGGCAGATACGCAGTATTTT,CSALSGGGADTQYF
TRBV7-3,NA,TRBJ1-1,NA,TGTGCCAGCAGCCGAAAGTGGGACACTGAAGCTTTCTTT,CASSRKWDTEAFF
TRBV18,NA,TRBJ1-1,NA,TGTGCCAGCTCAAGTCAGGGGACCCAGAACACTGAAGCTTTCTTT,CASSSQGTQNTEAFF
TRBV29-1,NA,TRBJ1-5,few,TGCAGCGTGTCCGAGGGAGGCAATCAGCCCCAGCATTTT,CSVSEGGNQPQHF
TRBV19,NA,TRBJ2-1,once,TGTGCCAGTAGTATAGTCGGGCTGTACAATGAGCAGTTCTTC,CASSIVGLYNEQFF
TRBV7-2,NA,TRBJ2-3,NA,TGTGCCAGCAGCTTACTATTCACAGATACGCAGTATTTT,CASSLLFTDTQYF
TRBV6-5,TRBD2,TRBJ2-2,few,TGTGCCAGCAGTCGGGACTTGTTGCTAGCGGGGGGGAGCAGGGAGCTGTTTTTT,CASSRDLLLAGGSRELFF
TRBV10-3,TRBD1,TRBJ1-4,NA,TGTGCCATCAGTGAGTCGGGACAGGAGGGTGAAAAACTGTTTTTT,CAISESGQEGEKLFF
TRBV6-6,NA,TRBJ1-1,many,TGTGCCAGCAGGGGCGGGCTGAACACTGAAGCTTTCTTT,CASRGGLNTEAFF
TRBV12-3/TRBV12-4,NA,TRBJ2-7,few,TGTGCCAGCAGTAACCGGGGCAGCTCCTACGAGCAGTACTTC,CASSNRGSSYEQYF
TRBV4-1,NA,TRBJ1-6,NA,TGCGCCAGCAGGGACACACGGAGCTCCTATAATTCACCCCTCCACTTT,CASRDTRSSYNSPLHF
TRBV7-9,NA,TRBJ1-3,few,TGTGCCAGCAGCTTAACTTCAGGGGCCGGAAACACCATATATTTT,CASSLTSGAGNTIYF
TRBV18,TRBD1,TRBJ1-2,many,TGTGCCAGCTCACCTAGGACAGGGGAGGCAAACTATGGCTACACCTTC,CASSPRTGEANYGYTF
TRBV29-1,NA,TRBJ2-7,NA,TGCAGCGTTGCAACTAATTCTTACGAGCAGTACTTC,CSVATNSYEQYF
TRBV11-1,NA,TRBJ2-3,NA,TGTGCCAGCAGCTTAGTCGGCGGGGCGACAGATACGCAGTATTTT,CASSLVGGATDTQYF
TRBV5-1,TRBD1,TRBJ1-5,NA,TGCGCCAGCAGCCCGGGACAGGGAGACAATCAGCCCCAGCATTTT,CASSPGQGDNQPQHF
TRBV7-9,NA,TRBJ1-6,few,TGTGCCAGCAGCTCGGGCCTCTATAATTCACCCCTCCACTTT,CASSSGLYNSPLHF
TRBV2,NA,TRBJ2-5,once,TGTGCCAGCAGACGCGCGAGGACCGTGTACCAAGAGACCCAGTACTTC,CASRRARTVYQETQYF
TRBV7-7,NA,TRBJ2-5,NA,TGTGCCAGCAGCTTTGGAGGGGCGGAGACCCAGTACTTC,CASSFGGAETQYF
TRBV7-9,TRBD1,TRBJ2-2,few,TGTGCCAGCAGGCCTGGACAGGGAGCGCCCGGGGAGCTGTTTTTT,CASRPGQGAPGELFF
TRBV12-3/TRBV12-4,TRBD1,TRBJ1-1,NA,TGTGCCAGCAGCTCGAGCACCGGGACAGGGGGTGTTGAAGCTTTCTTT,CASSSSTGTGGVEAFF
TRBV11-2,NA,TRBJ2-5,few,TGTGCCAGCAGCTTGTGGGACTCGGAGACCCAGTACTTC,CASSLWDSETQYF
TRBV29-1,NA,TRBJ2-6,few,TGCAGCGCTGACACCTCTGGGGCCAACGTCCTGACTTTC,CSADTSGANVLTF
TRBV18,NA,TRBJ1-1,few,TGTGCCAGCTCGAGGATCTCTGGGAGGAACACTGAAGCTTTCTTT,CASSRISGRNTEAFF
TRBV7-9,NA,TRBJ1-1,many,TGTGCCAGCAGCTTTGAATGGGTTGGAGCTTTCTTT,CASSFEWVGAFF
TRBV5-4,NA,TRBJ1-6,many,TGTGCCAGCAGCCAATCCGGGACTGAACGCTCCTATAATTCACCCCTCCACTTT,CASSQSGTERSYNSPLHF
TRBV6-1,NA,TRBJ1-5,NA,TGTGCCAGCAGTGTTTGGGCAGGGGGCAATCAGCCCCAGCATTTT,CASSVWAGGNQPQHF
TRBV29-1,TRBD2,TRBJ2-5,NA,TGCAGCGCACGACTAGCGGGGGGCCAAGAGACCCAGTACTTC,CSARLAGGQETQYF
TRBV7-6,NA,TRBJ2-5,few,TGTGCCAGCAGCCGGACGAGGGGGTTGGGGACCCAGTACTTC,CASSRTRGLGTQYF
TRBV6-6,TRBD1,TRBJ1-3,NA,TGTGCCACCGGGACAGACGGAACTGGAAACACCATATATTTT,CATGTDGTGNTIYF
TRBV3-1,TRBD1,TRBJ1-5,few,TGTGCCAGCAGGTTAACAGGGGGCACTCAGCCCCAGCATTTT,CASRLTGGTQPQHF
TRBV6-6,NA,TRBJ1-5,NA,TGTGCCAGCAGTCCTTTGGACGGTCCCGGGCCCCAGCATTTT,CASSPLDGPGPQHF
TRBV6-5,TRBD1,TRBJ1-2,few,TGTGCCAGCAGCAGACAGGGGAAGGGCTATGGCTACACCTTC,CASSRQGKGYGYTF
TRBV6-5,NA,TRBJ2-2,NA,TGTGCCAGCAGTCCTTTGGTCGGGGAGCTGTTTTTT,CASSPLVGELFF
TRBV12-3/TRBV12-4,NA,TRBJ1-1,NA,TGTGCCAGCAGCAGAGCGGGAAGCACTGAAGCTTTCTTT,CASSRAGSTEAFF
TRBV27,NA,TRBJ1-6,many,TGTGCCAGCAGTTTCGGGGATAATTCACCCCTCCACTTT,CASSFGDNSPLHF
TRBV29-1,NA,TRBJ1-2,NA,TGCAGCGTTACCGACACCAACTATGGCTACACCTTC,CSVTDTNYGYTF
TRBV18,NA,TRBJ1-2,NA,TGTGCCAGCTCACCCGGGGGGAATAACTATGGCTACACCTTC,CASSPGGNNYGYTF
TRBV5-1,NA,TRBJ1-1,few,TGCGCCAGCGCTCCGGCCGGGGCCATGAACACTGAAGCTTTCTTT,CASAPAGAMNTEAFF
TRBV20-1,NA,TRBJ2-1,many,TGCAGTGCGAGCGATCAGGGGGGCGGTCATGAGCAGTTCTTC,CSASDQGGGHEQFF
TRBV5-1,NA,TRBJ2-7,NA,TGCGCCAGCAGTACCCGGGTCCGGCGCTACGAGCAGTACTTC,CASSTRVRRYEQYF
TRBV30,NA,TRBJ2-1,NA,TGTGCCTGGAAGGATGTTGGGTATTCCTACAATGAGCAGTTCTTC,CAWKDVGYSYNEQFF
TRBV7-6,TRBD1,TRBJ2-7,few,TGTGCCAGCAGTCTCTCGGACAGGGGAGCCTACGAGCAGTACTTC,CASSLSDRGAYEQYF
TRBV28,NA,TRBJ1-6,few,TGTGCCAGCAGTTCAGAGATTTGGAGTTCACCCCTCCACTTT,CASSSEIWSSPLHF
TRBV3-1,TRBD2,TRBJ2-5,few,TGTGCCAGCAGCCACGGCGCGGGGGGGCCGGTGACCCAGTACTTC,CASSHGAGGPVTQYF
TRBV18,NA,TRBJ1-6,few,TGTGCCAGCTCCCCTTCCTATAATTCACCCCTCCACTTT,CASSPSYNSPLHF
TRBV6-6,NA,TRBJ2-7,NA,TGTGCCAGCAGTCCAGGACTCGACTACGAGCAGTACTTC,CASSPGLDYEQYF
TRBV24-1,NA,TRBJ2-5,few,TGTGCCACCAGCTTCCAAGAGACCCAGTACTTC,CATSFQETQYF